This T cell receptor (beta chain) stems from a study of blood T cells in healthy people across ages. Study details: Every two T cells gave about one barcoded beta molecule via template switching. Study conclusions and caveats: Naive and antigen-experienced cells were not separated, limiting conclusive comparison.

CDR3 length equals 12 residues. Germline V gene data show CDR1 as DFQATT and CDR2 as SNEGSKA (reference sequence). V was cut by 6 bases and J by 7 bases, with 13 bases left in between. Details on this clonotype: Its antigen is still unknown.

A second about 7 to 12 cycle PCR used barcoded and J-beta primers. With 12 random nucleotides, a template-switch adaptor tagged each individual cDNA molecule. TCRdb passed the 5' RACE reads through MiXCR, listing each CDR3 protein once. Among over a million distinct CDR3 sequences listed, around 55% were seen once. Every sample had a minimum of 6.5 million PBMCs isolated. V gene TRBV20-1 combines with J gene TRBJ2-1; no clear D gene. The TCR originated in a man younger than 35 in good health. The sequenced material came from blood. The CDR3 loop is CSARHLENEQFF. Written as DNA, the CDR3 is TGCAGTGCAAGGCACCTGGAAAATGAGCAGTTCTTC.